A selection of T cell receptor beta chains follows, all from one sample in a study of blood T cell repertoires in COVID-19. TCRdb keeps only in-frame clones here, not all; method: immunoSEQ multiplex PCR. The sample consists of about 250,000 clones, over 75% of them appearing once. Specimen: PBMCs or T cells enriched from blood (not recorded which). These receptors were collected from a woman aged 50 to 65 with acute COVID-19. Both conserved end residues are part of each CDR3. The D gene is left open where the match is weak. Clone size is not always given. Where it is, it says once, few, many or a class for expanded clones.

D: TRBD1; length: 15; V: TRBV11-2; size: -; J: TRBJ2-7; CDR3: CASSLGQGRIYEQYF; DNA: TGTGCCAGCAGCTTAGGACAGGGACGAATCTACGAGCAGTACTTC
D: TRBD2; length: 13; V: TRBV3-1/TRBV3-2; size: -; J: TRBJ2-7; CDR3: CASSRTSSYEQYF; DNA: TGTGCCAGCAGCCGGACTAGCTCCTACGAGCAGTACTTC
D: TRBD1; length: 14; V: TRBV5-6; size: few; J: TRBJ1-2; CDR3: CASSGGTGGHGYTF; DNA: TGTGCCAGCAGCGGAGGGACAGGAGGCCATGGCTACACCTTC
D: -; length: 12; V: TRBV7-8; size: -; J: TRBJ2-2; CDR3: CASSPITGELFF; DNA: TGTGCCAGCAGCCCTATTACCGGGGAGCTGTTTTTT
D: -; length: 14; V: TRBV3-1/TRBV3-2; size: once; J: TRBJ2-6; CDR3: CASKQDPGANVLTF; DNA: TGTGCCAGCAAGCAGGATCCTGGGGCCAACGTCCTGACTTTC
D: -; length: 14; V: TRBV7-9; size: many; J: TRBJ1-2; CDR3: CASSKGGVAYGYTF; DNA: TGTGCCAGCAGCAAGGGAGGGGTCGCCTATGGCTACACCTTC
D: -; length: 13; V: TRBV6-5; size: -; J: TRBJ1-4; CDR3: CASSSVGSEKLFF; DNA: TGTGCCAGCAGTTCCGTCGGGAGTGAAAAACTGTTTTTT
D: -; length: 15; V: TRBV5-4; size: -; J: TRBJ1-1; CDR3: CASSFNRGTNTEAFF; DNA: TGTGCCAGCAGCTTCAATCGCGGGACGAACACTGAAGCTTTCTTT
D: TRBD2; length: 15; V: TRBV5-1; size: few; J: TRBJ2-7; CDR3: CASSLDGTSSYEQYF; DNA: TGCGCCAGCAGCTTGGACGGGACTAGCTCCTACGAGCAGTACTTC
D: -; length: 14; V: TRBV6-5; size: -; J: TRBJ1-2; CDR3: CASSYSGPGYGYTF; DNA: TGTGCCAGCAGTTACTCGGGCCCGGGATATGGCTACACCTTC
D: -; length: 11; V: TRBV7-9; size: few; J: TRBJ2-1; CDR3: CASSPSDEQFF; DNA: TGTGCCAGCAGCCCAAGCGATGAGCAGTTCTTC
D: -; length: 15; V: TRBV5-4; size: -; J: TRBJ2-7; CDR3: CASSLSAGNSYEQYF; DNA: TGTGCCAGCAGCTTGTCGGCGGGGAACTCCTACGAGCAGTACTTC
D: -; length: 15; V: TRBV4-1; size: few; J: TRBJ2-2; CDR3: CASSPSWEATGELFF; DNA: TGCGCCAGCAGCCCCTCATGGGAGGCCACCGGGGAGCTGTTTTTT
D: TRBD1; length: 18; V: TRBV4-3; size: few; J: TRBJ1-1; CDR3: CASSQGTASATKNTEAFF; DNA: TGCGCCAGCAGCCAGGGGACAGCTAGCGCAACAAAGAACACTGAAGCTTTCTTT
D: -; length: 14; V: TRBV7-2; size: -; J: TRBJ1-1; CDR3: CASSSLNGVTEAFF; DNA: TGTGCCAGCAGCTCTCTGAACGGGGTGACTGAAGCTTTCTTT
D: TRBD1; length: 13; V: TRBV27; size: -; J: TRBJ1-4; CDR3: CASGTGGGEKLFF; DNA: TGTGCCAGCGGGACAGGGGGCGGTGAAAAACTGTTTTTT
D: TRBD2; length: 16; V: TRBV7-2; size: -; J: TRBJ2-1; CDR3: CASSSGRLAGYNEQFF; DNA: TGTGCCAGCAGCTCCGGAAGACTAGCGGGGTACAATGAGCAGTTCTTC
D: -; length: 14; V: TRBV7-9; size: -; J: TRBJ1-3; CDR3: CASSFTAARNTIYF; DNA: TGTGCCAGCAGCTTTACGGCGGCGAGAAACACCATATATTTT
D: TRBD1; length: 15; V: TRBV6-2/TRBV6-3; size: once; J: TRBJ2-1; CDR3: CASSPGQGIGNEQFF; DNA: TGTGCCAGCAGCCCGGGACAGGGGATAGGGAATGAGCAGTTCTTC
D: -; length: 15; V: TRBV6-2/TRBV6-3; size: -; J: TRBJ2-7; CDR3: CASSLRSYREYEQYF; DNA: TGTGCCAGCAGCCTTAGATCCTACAGGGAATACGAGCAGTACTTC
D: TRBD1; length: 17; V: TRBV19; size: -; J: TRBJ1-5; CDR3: CASSIAVGQGSNQPQHF; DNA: TGTGCCAGTAGTATAGCAGTTGGACAGGGAAGCAATCAGCCCCAGCATTTT
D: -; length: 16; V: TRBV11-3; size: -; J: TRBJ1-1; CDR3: CASSPAAGTPGTEAFF; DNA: TGTGCCAGCAGCCCCGCGGCGGGGACCCCGGGGACTGAAGCTTTCTTT
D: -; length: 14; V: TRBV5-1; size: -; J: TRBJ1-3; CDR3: CASSRQDSGNTIYF; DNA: TGCGCCAGCAGCCGACAGGACTCTGGAAACACCATATATTTT
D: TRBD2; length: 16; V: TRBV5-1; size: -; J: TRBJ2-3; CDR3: CASSPGGGPSTDTQYF; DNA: TGCGCCAGCAGCCCTGGGGGGGGACCTAGCACAGATACGCAGTATTTT
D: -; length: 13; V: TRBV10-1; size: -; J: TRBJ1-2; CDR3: CASSESTGYGYTF; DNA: TGCGCCAGCAGTGAGTCGACGGGGTATGGCTACACCTTC
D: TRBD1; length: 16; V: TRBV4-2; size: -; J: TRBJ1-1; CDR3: CASSQATGGLNTEAFF; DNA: TGTGCCAGCAGCCAGGCAACAGGGGGCCTGAACACTGAAGCTTTCTTT
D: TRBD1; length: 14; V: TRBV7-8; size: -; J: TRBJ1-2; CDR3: CASSQRTGGYGYTF; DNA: TGTGCCAGCAGCCAGAGGACAGGAGGCTATGGCTACACCTTC